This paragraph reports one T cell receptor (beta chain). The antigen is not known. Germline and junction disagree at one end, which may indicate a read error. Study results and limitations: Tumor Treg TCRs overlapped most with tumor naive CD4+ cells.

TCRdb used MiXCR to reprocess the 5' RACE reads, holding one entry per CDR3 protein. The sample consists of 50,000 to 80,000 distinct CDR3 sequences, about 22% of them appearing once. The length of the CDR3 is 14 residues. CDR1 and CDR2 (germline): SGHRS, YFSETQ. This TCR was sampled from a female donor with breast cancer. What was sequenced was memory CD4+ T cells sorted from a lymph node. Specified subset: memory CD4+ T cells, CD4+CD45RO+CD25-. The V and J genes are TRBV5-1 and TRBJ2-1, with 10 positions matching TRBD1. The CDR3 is CASSLDSGTGASVF. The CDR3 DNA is TGCGCCAGCAGCTTGGATTCCGGGACAGGGGCCTCGGTCTTC. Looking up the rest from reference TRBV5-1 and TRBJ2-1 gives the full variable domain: KAGVTQTPRYLIKTRGQQVTLSCSPISGHRSVSWYQQTPGQGLQFLFEYFSETQRNKGNFPGRFSGRQFSNSRSEMNVSTLELGDSALYLCASSLDSGTGASVFGPGTRLTVL.